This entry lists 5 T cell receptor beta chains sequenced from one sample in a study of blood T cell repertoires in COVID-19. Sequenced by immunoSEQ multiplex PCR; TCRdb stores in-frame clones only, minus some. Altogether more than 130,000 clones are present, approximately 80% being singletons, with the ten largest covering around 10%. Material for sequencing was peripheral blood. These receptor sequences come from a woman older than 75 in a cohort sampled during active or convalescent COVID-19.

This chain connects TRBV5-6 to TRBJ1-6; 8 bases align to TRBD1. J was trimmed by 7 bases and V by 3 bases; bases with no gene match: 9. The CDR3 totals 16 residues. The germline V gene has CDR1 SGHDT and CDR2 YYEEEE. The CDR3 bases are TGTGCCAGCAGCTCCCTACGGACAGGGATAAATTCACCCCTCCACTTT. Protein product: CASSSLRTGINSPLHF. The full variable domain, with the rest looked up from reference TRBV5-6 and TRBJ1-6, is DAGVTQSPTHLIKTRGQQVTLRCSPKSGHDTVSWYQQALGQGPQFIFQYYEEEERQRGNFPDRFSGHQFPNYSSELNVNALLLGDSALYLCASSSLRTGINSPLHFGNGTRLTVT.

CDR3 loop: CASSFPGLAIETQYF. The DNA of the CDR3 is TGTGCCAGCAGCTTCCCGGGACTAGCTATCGAGACCCAGTACTTC. The rearrangement links TRBV7-6 to TRBJ2-5; 9 bases fit TRBD2. In germline, CDR1 is SGHVS, CDR2 FNYEAQ. V lost 3 bases and J lost 5; bases outside the gene matches: 7. This CDR3 is 15 amino acids long.

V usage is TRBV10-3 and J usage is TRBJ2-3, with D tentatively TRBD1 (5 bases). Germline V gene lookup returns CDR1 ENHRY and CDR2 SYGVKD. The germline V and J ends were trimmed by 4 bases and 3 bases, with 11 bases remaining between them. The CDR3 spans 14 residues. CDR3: CAISVLGATDTQYF. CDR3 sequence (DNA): TGTGCCATCAGTGTTCTAGGGGCTACAGATACGCAGTATTTT.

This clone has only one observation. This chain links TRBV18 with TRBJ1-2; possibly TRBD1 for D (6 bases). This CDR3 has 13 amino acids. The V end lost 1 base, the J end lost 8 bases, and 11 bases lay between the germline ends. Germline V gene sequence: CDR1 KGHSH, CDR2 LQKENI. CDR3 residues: CASSPQSQGGYTF. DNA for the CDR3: TGTGCCAGCTCACCACAATCACAGGGAGGCTACACCTTC.

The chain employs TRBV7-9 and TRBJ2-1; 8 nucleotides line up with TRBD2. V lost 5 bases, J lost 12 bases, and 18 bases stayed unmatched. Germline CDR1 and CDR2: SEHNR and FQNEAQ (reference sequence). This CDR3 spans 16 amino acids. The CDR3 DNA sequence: TGTGCCAGCAGCCCAGGGGAGGTCAGGCGGGGGGACCGGCAGTTCTTC. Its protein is CASSPGEVRRGDRQFF.